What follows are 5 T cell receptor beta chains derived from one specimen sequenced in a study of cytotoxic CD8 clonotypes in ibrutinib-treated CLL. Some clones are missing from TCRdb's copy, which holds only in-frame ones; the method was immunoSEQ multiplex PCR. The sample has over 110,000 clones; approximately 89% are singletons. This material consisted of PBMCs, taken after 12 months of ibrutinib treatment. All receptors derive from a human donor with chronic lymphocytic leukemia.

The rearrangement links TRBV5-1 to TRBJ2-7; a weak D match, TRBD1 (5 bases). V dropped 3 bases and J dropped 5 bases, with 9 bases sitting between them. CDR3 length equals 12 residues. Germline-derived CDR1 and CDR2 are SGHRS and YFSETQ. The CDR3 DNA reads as TGCGCCAGCAGCTCGCAGGGTGACGAGCAGTACTTC. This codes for CASSSQGDEQYF.

CDR3 DNA: TGTGCCAGCAGCTTCCAAACAGAGTCCTACGAGCAGTACTTC. Amino acid sequence: CASSFQTESYEQYF. The J gene is TRBJ2-7, the V gene TRBV7-2; D uncertain. This CDR3 contains 14 residues. CDR1 and CDR2 (germline): SGHTA, FQGNSA. V lost 3 bases to trimming and J lost 1 base, with 10 bases between them.

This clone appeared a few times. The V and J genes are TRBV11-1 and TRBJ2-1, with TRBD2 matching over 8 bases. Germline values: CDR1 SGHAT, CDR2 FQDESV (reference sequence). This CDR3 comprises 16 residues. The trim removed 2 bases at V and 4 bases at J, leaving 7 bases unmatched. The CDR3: CASSLTRLAHYNEQFF. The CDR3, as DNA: TGTGCCAGCAGCTTAACCCGACTAGCGCATTACAATGAGCAGTTCTTC. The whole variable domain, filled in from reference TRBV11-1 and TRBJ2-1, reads EAEVAQSPRYKITEKSQAVAFWCDPISGHATLYWYRQILGQGPELLVQFQDESVVDDSQLPKDRFSAERLKGVDSTLKIQPAELGDSAMYLCASSLTRLAHYNEQFFGPGTRLTVL.

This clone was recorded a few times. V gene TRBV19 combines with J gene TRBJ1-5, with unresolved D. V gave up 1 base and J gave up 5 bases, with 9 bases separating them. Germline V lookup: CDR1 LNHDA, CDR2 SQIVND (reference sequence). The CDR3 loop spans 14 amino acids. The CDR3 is CASSIVQSDQPQHF. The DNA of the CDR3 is TGTGCCAGTAGTATAGTACAGAGCGATCAGCCCCAGCATTTT.

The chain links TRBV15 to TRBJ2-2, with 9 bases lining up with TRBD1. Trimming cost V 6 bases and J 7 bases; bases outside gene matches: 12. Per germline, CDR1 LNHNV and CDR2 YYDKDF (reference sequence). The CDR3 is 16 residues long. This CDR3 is CATRTPGQGIIGELFF. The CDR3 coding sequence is TGTGCCACCAGGACACCGGGACAGGGAATTATCGGGGAGCTGTTTTTT.